These 3 T cell receptor beta chains share one sample of origin, sequenced in a study of blood T cells in healthy people across ages. Then a second PCR, running about 6 to 12 cycles, was carried out with a sample-barcoded 5' primer and a J-beta primer mix. TCRdb passed the 5' RACE reads through MiXCR, listing each CDR3 protein once. The sample yields more than 1,000,000 distinct CDR3 sequences, 20% to 25% seen once. This sample was also put to use in a study of T cells of mothers and their children.

The source material was blood. Every receptor here comes from a girl aged 2-10 years in good health.

This clonotype was counted a few times. The J gene is TRBJ1-1, the V gene TRBV7-9, with D unresolved. Trimming pared 7 bases from V and 1 base from J, leaving 10 bases between. Per the germline V gene, CDR1 is SEHNR and CDR2 is FQNEAQ (reference sequence). CDR3 length: 13 amino acids. The CDR3 loop is CASMTQKNTEAFF. As DNA, the CDR3 is TGTGCCAGCATGACACAAAAGAACACTGAAGCTTTCTTT.

The V and J genes are TRBV12-3 or TRBV12-4 and TRBJ2-5; tentatively, D is TRBD1 or TRBD2 (6 bases each). V lost 3 bases and J 5 bases, leaving 19 bases between the germline ends. The CDR3 consists of 16 residues. For the CDR3, the DNA is TGTGCCAGCAGTTTTGTCAGGGGAGGTATAGGTGAGACCCAGTACTTC. Translation gives CASSFVRGGIGETQYF.

This clonotype has more than one count but fewer than ten. The chain carries TRBV3-1 and TRBJ1-2; TRBD1 is a possible D gene (5 bases). Deletions cut 1 base from V and 6 bases from J, with 15 bases between. CDR1 and CDR2 (germline): LGHDT, YNNKEL (reference sequence). The CDR3 runs 15 residues. CDR3 sequence reads: CASSQGNTGDDGYTF. The CDR3 DNA follows: TGTGCCAGCAGCCAAGGGAATACAGGCGATGATGGCTACACCTTC.